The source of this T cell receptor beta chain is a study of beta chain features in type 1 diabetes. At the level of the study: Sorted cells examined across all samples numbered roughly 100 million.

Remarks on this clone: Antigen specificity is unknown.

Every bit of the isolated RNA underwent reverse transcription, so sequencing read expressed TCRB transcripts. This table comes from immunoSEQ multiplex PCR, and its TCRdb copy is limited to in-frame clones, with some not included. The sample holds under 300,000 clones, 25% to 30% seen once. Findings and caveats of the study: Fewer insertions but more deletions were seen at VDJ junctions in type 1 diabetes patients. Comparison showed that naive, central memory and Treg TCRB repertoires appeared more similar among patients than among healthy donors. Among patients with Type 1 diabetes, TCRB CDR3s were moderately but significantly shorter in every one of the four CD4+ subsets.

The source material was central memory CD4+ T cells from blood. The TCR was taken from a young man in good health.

The CDR3 protein is CASKNSYEQYF. The CDR3 nucleotides are TGTGCCAGTAAGAACAGCTACGAGCAGTACTTC. J is TRBJ2-7 and V is TRBV19; D unresolved. Trimming left V 7 bases short and J 3 bases short, with 7 bases between. This CDR3 has 11 amino acids. Germline V gene data show CDR1 as LNHDA and CDR2 as SQIVND (reference sequence).